One sample yielded the 20 T cell receptor beta chains listed below, sequenced in a study of cytomegalovirus exposure and HLA in healthy donors. The PCR made use of 60 Vbeta and 13 Jbeta primers. Generated by immunoSEQ multiplex PCR, the TCRdb table keeps only in-frame clones and is missing some. This table holds about 200,000 clones, over 75% found once. The specimen was PBMCs. The receptors were sampled from a girl aged 2-10 years in good health and CMV-seronegative.

This chain uses TRBV2 with TRBJ2-7; 9 bases match TRBD1. The ends lost 6 bases at V and 5 bases at J; junction bases unmatched: 8. The length of the CDR3 is 14 residues. Germline assignment: CDR1 SNHLY and CDR2 FYNNEI. CDR3 in amino acids: CASSTGTGTHEQYF. The DNA of the CDR3 is TGTGCCAGCAGCACCGGGACAGGGACCCACGAGCAGTACTTC.

The V and J genes are TRBV6-5 and TRBJ2-3; possible D gene TRBD2, 6 bases. The germline gives CDR1 MNHEY, CDR2 SVGAGI. V dropped 8 bases and J dropped 3 bases, with 15 bases sitting between them. This CDR3 contains 14 residues. CDR3 sequence reads: CASGRSLATDTQYF. In DNA form, the CDR3 reads TGTGCCAGCGGGAGGAGTCTTGCGACAGATACGCAGTATTTT.

CDR3 in DNA: TGTGCCAGCAGCCAAGGGGAGGGAGGGCTCCTTGAAGCTTTCTTT. Its protein product is CASSQGEGGLLEAFF. The chain is built from TRBV4-2 and TRBJ1-1; D is undetermined. The CDR3 is 15 amino acids. V lost 1 base to trimming and J lost 7 bases, with 16 bases between them. The V gene's germline CDR1 is LGHNA and CDR2 YNFKEQ.

The chain couples TRBV4-2 to TRBJ2-1, with 8 bases matching TRBD2. Trimming cost V 2 bases and J 1 base; bases outside gene matches: 13. The CDR3 is made up of 19 amino acids. Germline CDR1 LGHNA, CDR2 YNFKEQ. CDR3 residues: CASSQSRGGPERSYNEQFF. The CDR3 coding sequence is TGTGCCAGCAGCCAATCCCGCGGGGGGCCCGAACGATCCTACAATGAGCAGTTCTTC.

V is TRBV2 and J is TRBJ1-2, with D possibly TRBD1 on 5 matching bases. V lost 1 base and J lost 4, with 10 bases in between. The V gene's germline CDR1 is SNHLY and CDR2 FYNNEI. CDR3 length equals 14 residues. The CDR3 DNA sequence: TGTGCCAGCAGTGAAGATGGGGGGTTCTATGGCTACACCTTC. Encoded protein: CASSEDGGFYGYTF.

The chain couples TRBV29-1 to TRBJ2-7; 9 positions agree with TRBD1. CDR3 length equals 13 residues. The junction had 3 bases not matched to a gene; V was cut back by 4 bases and J by 2 bases. Germline loops: CDR1 SQVTM, CDR2 ANQGSEA. The CDR3 DNA reads TGCAGCGTTGTCGGGGACAGGGCCTACGAGCAGTACTTC. Its translation: CSVVGDRAYEQYF.

The V call is TRBV14, the J call TRBJ1-1; D ambiguous. The CDR3 spans 15 residues. The V gene's germline CDR1 is SGHDN and CDR2 FVKESK. V lost 3 bases to trimming and J lost 2 bases, with 13 bases between them. The CDR3 DNA reads as TGTGCCAGCAGCCAGAGGCCCCCGGGTAACACTGAAGCTTTCTTT. This gives the protein CASSQRPPGNTEAFF.

The V call is TRBV5-4, the J call TRBJ2-2; 11 bases align to TRBD2. The CDR3 contains 16 residues. Germline CDR1 and CDR2: SGHNT and YYREEE (reference sequence). V gave up 3 bases and J gave up 1 base; unmatched junction bases: 2. CDR3 amino acids: CASSSGLAVNTGELFF. CDR3 DNA sequence: TGTGCCAGCAGCTCGGGACTAGCGGTGAACACCGGGGAGCTGTTTTTT.

The V and J genes are TRBV18 and TRBJ2-7; a possible D gene is TRBD2 (6 bases). V dropped 2 bases and J dropped 4 bases, with 12 bases sitting between them. CDR3 size: 14 residues. The germline CDR1 and CDR2 sequences are KGHSH and LQKENI. CDR3 sequence (DNA): TGTGCCAGCTCACCAAGCGGGCGCAGATACGAGCAGTACTTC. This codes for CASSPSGRRYEQYF.

The J gene is TRBJ1-5, the V gene TRBV6-1; D may be TRBD1 (5 bases). This CDR3 contains 14 residues. Trimming pared 6 bases from V and 0 bases from J, leaving 9 bases between. The germline CDR1 and CDR2 sequences are MNHNS and SASEGT. The chain's CDR3 is CASRAGNSNQPQHF. In DNA, the CDR3 is TGTGCCAGCAGGGCAGGGAATAGCAATCAGCCCCAGCATTTT.

This rearrangement joins TRBV7-9 to TRBJ2-3; TRBD2 aligns across 8 bases. The CDR3 runs to 16 residues. Per the germline V gene, CDR1 is SEHNR and CDR2 is FQNEAQ (reference sequence). V lost 5 bases, J lost 1 base, and 8 bases stayed unmatched. The CDR3 region has the DNA TGTGCCAGCAGCCATGGGACTAGATTTGGCACAGATACGCAGTATTTT. It specifies CASSHGTRFGTDTQYF.

This clone appeared a few times. The rearrangement joins TRBV21-1 to TRBJ1-1; TRBD1, the table's D call, was not compared with the DNA. TRBV21-1 has pseudogene status. The CDR3 has 16 amino acids. CDR3 loop: CASSKLNRGLGTEAFF. The CDR3 DNA reads TGTGCCAGCAGCAAATTAAACAGGGGGTTGGGGACTGAAGCTTTCTTT.

V is TRBV19 and J is TRBJ2-2, with 8 bases fitting TRBD1. V trimming: 7 bases; J trimming: 2 bases; junction bases outside the gene matches: 6. Germline V gene lookup returns CDR1 LNHDA and CDR2 SQIVND (reference sequence). The CDR3 sequence is 15 residues long. DNA for the CDR3: TGTGCCAGTACCATAGGACAGGGTAACACCGGGGAGCTGTTTTTT. Amino acids: CASTIGQGNTGELFF. The variable domain in full, with the rest retrieved from reference TRBV19 and TRBJ2-2, is DGGITQSPKYLFRKEGQNVTLSCEQNLNHDAMYWYRQDPGQGLRLIYYSQIVNDFQKGDIAEGYSVSREKKESFPLTVTSAQKNPTAFYLCASTIGQGNTGELFFGEGSRLTVL.

The rearrangement uses TRBV15 and TRBJ1-6; 10 bases align to TRBD1. Trimming took 3 bases from V and 10 from J; bases not matched to a gene: 6. Germline V lookup: CDR1 LNHNV, CDR2 YYDKDF (reference sequence). The CDR3 spans 15 residues. CDR3: CATSRTGTGDSPLHF. CDR3 bases: TGTGCCACCAGCAGGACCGGGACAGGGGACTCACCCCTCCACTTT.

This clone was seen only a few times. V gene TRBV19 combines with J gene TRBJ1-1; no clear D gene. V dropped 5 bases and J dropped 0 bases, with 7 bases sitting between them. This CDR3 has 13 residues. Germline CDR1 and CDR2: LNHDA and SQIVND (reference sequence). CDR3 residues: CASSLRVNTEAFF. The CDR3 DNA sequence: TGTGCCAGTAGTTTGAGGGTGAACACTGAAGCTTTCTTT.

The chain is built from TRBV5-4 and TRBJ2-7, with D hard to call. Germline V gene sequence: CDR1 SGHNT, CDR2 YYREEE (reference sequence). Deletions cut 0 bases from V and 4 bases from J, with 11 bases between. The CDR3 is 14 amino acids. CDR3 in amino acids: CASSLDDNLYEQYF. CDR3 sequence (DNA): TGTGCCAGCAGCTTGGACGATAACTTGTACGAGCAGTACTTC. Full variable domain (outside the CDR3, taken from reference TRBV5-4 and TRBJ2-7): ETGVTQSPTHLIKTRGQQVTLRCSSQSGHNTVSWYQQALGQGPQFIFQYYREEENGRGNFPPRFSGLQFPNYSSELNVNALELDDSALYLCASSLDDNLYEQYFGPGTRLTVT.

This clone was counted a few times. V and J are TRBV4-1 and TRBJ2-7; 11 nucleotides match TRBD2. Per germline, CDR1 MGHRA and CDR2 YSYEKL. Trimming cost V 0 bases and J 4 bases; bases outside gene matches: 2. This CDR3 region has 15 residues. CDR3 amino acids: CASSQELAGVYEQYF. CDR3 nucleotide sequence: TGCGCCAGCAGCCAAGAACTAGCGGGAGTATACGAGCAGTACTTC.

The chain combines TRBV4-1 with TRBJ2-5, with TRBD1 identical over 7 bases. The assigned J gene may be wrong: the sequence end matches TRBJ2-7 better. CDR3 length: 16 residues. In germline, CDR1 is MGHRA, CDR2 YSYEKL. The CDR3 DNA is TGCGCCAGCAGCCAAGGAGAGGACAGGACCCTGCACGAGCAGTACTTC. It is translated as CASSQGEDRTLHEQYF.

The chain links TRBV5-1 to TRBJ1-2, with TRBD1 matching over 10 bases. Looked up from germline, CDR1 is SGHRS and CDR2 is YFSETQ. This CDR3 is 13 amino acids long. The V segment lost 4 bases and the J segment 8 bases; nucleotides outside the gene matches: 5. In nucleotides, the CDR3 is TGCGCCAGCAGCGACTGGACAGGGGGAGGCTACACCTTC. Encoded protein: CASSDWTGGGYTF.

The gene calls are TRBV9 and TRBJ2-7, with 8 bases aligning to TRBD1. CDR3 length: 16 amino acids. V dropped 1 base and J dropped 11; count of bases not matched to a gene: 17. Germline V CDR1 and CDR2: SGDLS, YYNGEE. Here the CDR3 reads CASSVLTPDRVVKEYF. The CDR3 bases are TGTGCCAGCAGCGTACTAACCCCGGACAGGGTTGTTAAAGAGTACTTC.